This TCR beta chain originates from a study of T cell repertoires in cytomegalovirus infection (dated by TCRdb to about 2019). About the study as a whole: Donor HLA type was relevant to the analysis, because carriage of CMV infection together with the matching HLA type was indicated by public TCR beta signatures.

The germline V gene provides CDR1 SGHRS and CDR2 YFSETQ. Trimming removed 1 base from V and 0 bases from J, leaving 13 bases between the germline ends. Reading from cysteine to phenylalanine, the CDR3 counts 16 amino acids. Kept here is only the CDR3 DNA, which spans 48 bases and is read in frame from base 1. Results the study describes overall, beyond this receptor: The ex vivo response was dominated by HLA-C-restricted CMV-specific TCR beta clonotypes, and the single most frequent clonotype in two of eight donors was supplied by these HLA-C-restricted clonotypes. In both this cohort and an independent cohort of 352 donors, the cumulative frequency of public TCR beta family members distinguished carriers of CMV infection plus the relevant HLA type.

The sample holds a few counts of this clonotype. This clone's antigen is unknown. The sample holds no much larger clone one base away, and base qualities are not on file. For sequencing, an Illumina HiSeq 1500 was employed. Clones were called with MiXCR by TCRdb after fastp trimmed the public reads at Q25, and only in-frame beta chains were retained. When rows share a CDR3 protein, they turn into one entry using the most common DNA and genes. Within this sample are some 280,000 distinct CDR3 sequences, with roughly an eighth of them counted one time only. The biggest ten clones account for around 8.1% of the sample.

The sequenced sample was PBMCs. The V gene is TRBV5-1 and the J gene is TRBJ1-1; 5 matching bases give a weak D call of TRBD1. The sequence derives from a human donor in good health (CMV status not recorded). Some clones in this sample may be carry-over from other donors' samples. This receptor carries the CDR3 CASSLRLGVMNTEAFF. The DNA is TGCGCCAGCAGCTTGCGTCTGGGGGTCATGAACACTGAAGCTTTCTTT.